This T cell receptor (beta chain) was sequenced for a study of metastatic and nonmetastatic thyroid tumors. Study in general: Repertoire data that came from the blood and tumor or nodule tissue of malignant and benign thyroid patients were compared.

This clone appeared a few times. Its target is unknown. V was cut by 6 bases and J by 3 bases, with 14 bases left in between. This CDR3 is 15 amino acids long. Germline lookup yields CDR1 MNHNS and CDR2 SASEGT. Every patient underwent thyroid surgery untreated. Per the authors' pipeline: A papillary thyroid cancer distant-metastasis classifier was built from CDR3 differences across clinicopathological groups. TCRdb recomputed clones from the PCR reads via MiXCR. TCRdb's processing, not the authors', yielded these V and J calls. The sample has more than 4,500 clones, over 35% seen once; the top ten hold roughly 15%. General observations from the study: In both blood and tumor samples, TCR beta diversity was reported significantly higher for malignant than benign nodules.

This sequence originates from a male donor with papillary thyroid cancer or a benign thyroid nodule (not recorded which). Some clones in this sample may be carry-over from other donors' samples. The chain links TRBV6-1 to TRBJ1-4; D remains unclear. The sample was tumor tissue. CDR3 DNA: TGTGCCAGCAGGCCCCCCCCGGCGGCTAATGAAAAACTGTTTTTT. It is translated as CASRPPPAANEKLFF.